This record concerns one T cell receptor (beta chain) sequence. Its matching antigen is unknown. This may be a read error, as it is one base from a much larger clone. From around 0.5 ug of total RNA, TCR beta-specific cDNA was reverse-transcribed using a constant-region primer. For TCR beta, libraries were produced by three nested multiplex PCR rounds using slightly modified ARM-PCR. Amplification in the first two PCR rounds was performed using TRBV1-TRBV30 forward primers and a C-beta reverse primer for around 9 cycles each. TCRdb analysed the multiplex PCR reads with MiXCR anew, one entry per CDR3 protein. The sample holds around 78,000 distinct CDR3 sequences, 71% seen once. Co-extracting RNA and DNA was done with roughly 17-31 mg of unsorted bulk tissue as input. The sample belongs to a study of tumor-infiltrating lymphocytes in primary liver carcinoma. Whole-study context: The tumors ranged from about 4.2 to 10 cm across and fell within stage T1-T3 N0M0. General study findings and limits: Compared with blood, tumor repertoires held significantly more in their top 250 clones. Tumor-adjacent and tumor-blood pairs shared a smaller degree of overlap than tumor region pairs.

Trimming pared 5 bases from V and 5 bases from J, leaving 19 bases between. Per the germline V gene, CDR1 is MDHEN and CDR2 is SYDVKM. The CDR3 is 15 amino acids. The sequenced material came from liver tumor tissue from sampling region 4. Regarding subset: tumor region T4, right-lateral pole. The sequence came from an older woman with primary liver carcinoma and hepatitis B virus infection. The chain carries TRBV28 and TRBJ2-7; TRBD1 is a possible D gene (6 bases). CDR3 bases: TGTGCCAGCAGTCCCAAGACAGGCCCGACCGACGAGCAGTACTTC. Translated: CASSPKTGPTDEQYF.